This TCR beta chain emerged from a study of beta chain features in type 1 diabetes. A remark on this clone: Its cognate antigen is unknown. Compared with germline, one end of the junction differs, possibly owing to a read error.

Broader study findings: Within each of all four CD4+ subsets, Type 1 diabetes patients had TCRB CDR3s that were moderately but significantly shorter.

Germline lookup yields CDR1 MNHEY and CDR2 SVGAGI. There are 13 residues in the CDR3. Investigators reverse transcribed all isolated RNA, so they sequenced expressed TCRB transcripts. Using immunoSEQ multiplex PCR, the repertoire was profiled, and TCRdb retains in-frame clones only, with some absent. Here the sample spans some 360,000 clones, around 10% being singletons. CD45RO/CCR7/CD25/CD127/CD95/CD27 sorting isolated CD4+ naive, central memory, regulatory and stem cell-like memory cells. Sequenced sample: central memory CD4+ T cells from blood. This rearrangement joins TRBV6-5 to TRBJ2-5, with D maybe TRBD1 (5 bases). This sequence was found in a man younger than 40 with type 1 diabetes. The CDR3 DNA is TGTGCCATCAGTCCAGGGTCCCAAGAGACCCAGTACTTC. Protein sequence: CAISPGSQETQYF.